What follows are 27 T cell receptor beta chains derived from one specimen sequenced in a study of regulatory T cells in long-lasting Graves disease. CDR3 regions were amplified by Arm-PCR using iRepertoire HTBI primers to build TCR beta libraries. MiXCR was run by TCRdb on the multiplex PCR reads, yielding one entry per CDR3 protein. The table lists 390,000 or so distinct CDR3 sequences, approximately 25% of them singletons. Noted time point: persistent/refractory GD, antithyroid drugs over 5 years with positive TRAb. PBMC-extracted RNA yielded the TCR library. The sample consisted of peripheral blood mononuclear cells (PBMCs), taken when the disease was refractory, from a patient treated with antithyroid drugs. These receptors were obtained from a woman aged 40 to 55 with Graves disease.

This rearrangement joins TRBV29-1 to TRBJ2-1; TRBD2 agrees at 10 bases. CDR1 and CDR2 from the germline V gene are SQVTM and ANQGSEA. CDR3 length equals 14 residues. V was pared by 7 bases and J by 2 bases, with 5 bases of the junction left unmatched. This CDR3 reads CSATGTSAYNEQFF. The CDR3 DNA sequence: TGCAGCGCGACCGGGACTAGCGCCTACAATGAGCAGTTCTTC.

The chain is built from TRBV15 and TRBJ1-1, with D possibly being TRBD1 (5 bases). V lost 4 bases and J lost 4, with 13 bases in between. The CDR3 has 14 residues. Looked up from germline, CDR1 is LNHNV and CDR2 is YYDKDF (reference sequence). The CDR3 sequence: CATSIRERGTEAFF. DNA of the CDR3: TGTGCCACCAGCATCCGGGAGAGGGGCACTGAAGCTTTCTTT.

The CDR3, as DNA: TGCAGTGCTCCGAGGGGCTACAATGAGCAGTTCTTC. Translation gives CSAPRGYNEQFF. This sequence joins TRBV20-1 and TRBJ2-1, with D perhaps assigned TRBD1 or TRBD2 (5 bases each). There are 12 residues in the CDR3. From germline, CDR1 is DFQATT and CDR2 SNEGSKA (reference sequence). V was clipped by 5 bases and J by 3 bases, with 8 bases between them.

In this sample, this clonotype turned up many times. The CDR3 region is CASSLAGSLGEKLFF. Here the CDR3 DNA reads TGTGCCAGCAGCTTAGCTGGGAGCCTTGGGGAAAAACTGTTTTTT. This chain uses TRBV7-2 with TRBJ1-4, with D uncertain. V gave up 0 bases and J gave up 8 bases, with 13 bases separating them. There are 15 residues in the CDR3. CDR1 is SGHTA and CDR2 is FQGNSA in the germline V gene.

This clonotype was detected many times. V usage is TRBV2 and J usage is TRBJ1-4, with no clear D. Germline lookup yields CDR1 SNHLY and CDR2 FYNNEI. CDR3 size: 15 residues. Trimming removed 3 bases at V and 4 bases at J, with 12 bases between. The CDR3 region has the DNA TGTGCCAGCAGTGACGGTCCGCTAGTTAATGAAAAACTGTTTTTT. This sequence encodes CASSDGPLVNEKLFF.

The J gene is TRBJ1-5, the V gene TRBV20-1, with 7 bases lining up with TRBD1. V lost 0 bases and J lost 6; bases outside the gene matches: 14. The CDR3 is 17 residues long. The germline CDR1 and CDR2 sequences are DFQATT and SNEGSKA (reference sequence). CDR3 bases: TGCAGTGCTAGAGACATTTTTAAGGGGGCGCGGAGTCAGCCCCAGCATTTT. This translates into CSARDIFKGARSQPQHF.

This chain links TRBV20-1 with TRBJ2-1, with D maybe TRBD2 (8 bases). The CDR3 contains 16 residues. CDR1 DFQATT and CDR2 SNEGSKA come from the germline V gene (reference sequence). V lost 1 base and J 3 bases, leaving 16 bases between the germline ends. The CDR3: CSARVVSGTDYNEQFF. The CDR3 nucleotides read TGCAGTGCTAGAGTTGTTAGCGGGACAGACTACAATGAGCAGTTCTTC.

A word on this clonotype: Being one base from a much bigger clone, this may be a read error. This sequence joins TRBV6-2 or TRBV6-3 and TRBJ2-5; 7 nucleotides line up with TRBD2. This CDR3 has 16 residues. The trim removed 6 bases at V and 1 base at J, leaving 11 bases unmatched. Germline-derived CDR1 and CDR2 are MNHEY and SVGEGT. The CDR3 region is CASRRRVAGCQETQYF. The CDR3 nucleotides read TGTGCCAGCAGACGCCGAGTAGCGGGTTGCCAAGAGACCCAGTACTTC.

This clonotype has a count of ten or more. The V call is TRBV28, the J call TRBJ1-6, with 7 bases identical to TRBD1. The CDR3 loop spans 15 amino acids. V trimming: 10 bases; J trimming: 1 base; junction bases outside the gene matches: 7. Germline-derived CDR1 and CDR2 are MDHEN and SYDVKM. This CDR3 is CATSDRESYNSPLHF. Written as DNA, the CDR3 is TGTGCCACCTCAGACAGGGAGTCCTATAATTCACCCCTCCACTTT.

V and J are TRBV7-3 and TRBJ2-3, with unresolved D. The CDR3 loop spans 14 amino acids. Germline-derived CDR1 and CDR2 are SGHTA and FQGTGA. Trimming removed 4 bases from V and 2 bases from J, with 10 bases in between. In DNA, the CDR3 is TGTGCCAGCAGCTATAACCATCACACAGATACGCAGTATTTT. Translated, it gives CASSYNHHTDTQYF. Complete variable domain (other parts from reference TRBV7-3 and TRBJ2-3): GAGVSQTPSNKVTEKGKYVELRCDPISGHTALYWYRQSLGQGPEFLIYFQGTGAADDSGLPNDRFFAVRPEGSVSTLKIQRTERGDSAVYLCASSYNHHTDTQYFGPGTRLTVL.

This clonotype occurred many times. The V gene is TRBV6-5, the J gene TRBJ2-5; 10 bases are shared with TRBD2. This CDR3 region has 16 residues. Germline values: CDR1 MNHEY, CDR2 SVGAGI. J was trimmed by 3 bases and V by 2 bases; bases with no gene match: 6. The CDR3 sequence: CASSYTTSGIKETQYF. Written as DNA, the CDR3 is TGTGCCAGCAGTTACACCACTAGCGGGATAAAAGAGACCCAGTACTTC.

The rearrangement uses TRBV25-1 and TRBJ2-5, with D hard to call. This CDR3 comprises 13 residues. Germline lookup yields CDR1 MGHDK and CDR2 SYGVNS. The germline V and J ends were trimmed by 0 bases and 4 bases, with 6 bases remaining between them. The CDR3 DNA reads TGTGCCAGCAGTGAATATTTTCCAGAGACCCAGTACTTC. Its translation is CASSEYFPETQYF.

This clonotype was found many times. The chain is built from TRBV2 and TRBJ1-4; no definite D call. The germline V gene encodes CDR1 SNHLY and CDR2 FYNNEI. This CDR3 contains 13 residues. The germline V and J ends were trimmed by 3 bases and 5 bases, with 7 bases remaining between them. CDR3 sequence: CASSDRRNEKLFF. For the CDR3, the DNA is TGTGCCAGCAGTGATAGACGGAATGAAAAACTGTTTTTT.

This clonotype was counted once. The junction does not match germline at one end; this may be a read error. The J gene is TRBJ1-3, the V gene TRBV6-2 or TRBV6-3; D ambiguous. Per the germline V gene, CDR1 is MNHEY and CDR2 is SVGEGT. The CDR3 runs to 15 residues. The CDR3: CANSYSWEAGNTIYF. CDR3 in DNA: TGTGCCAACAGTTACTCGTGGGAGGCTGGAAACACCATATATTTT.

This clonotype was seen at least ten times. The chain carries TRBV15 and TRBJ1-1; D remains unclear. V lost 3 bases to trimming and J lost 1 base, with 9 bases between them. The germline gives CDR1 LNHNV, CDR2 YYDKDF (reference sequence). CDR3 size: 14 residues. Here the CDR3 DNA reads TGTGCCACCAGCAGTAGGGCGGGGAACACTGAAGCTTTCTTT. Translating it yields CATSSRAGNTEAFF. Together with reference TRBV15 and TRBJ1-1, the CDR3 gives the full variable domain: DAMVIQNPRYQVTQFGKPVTLSCSQTLNHNVMYWYQQKSSQAPKLLFHYYDKDFNNEADTPDNFQSRRPNTSFCFLDIRSPGLGDTAMYLCATSSRAGNTEAFFGQGTRLTVV.

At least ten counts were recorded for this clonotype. The CDR3 DNA is TGTGCCAGCAGTTTACGGGGAGGTGGCTACACCTTC. Protein: CASSLRGGGYTF. V and J are TRBV28 and TRBJ1-2; D is unclear. This CDR3 spans 12 amino acids. The germline V and J ends were trimmed by 2 bases and 7 bases, with 8 bases remaining between them. CDR1 is MDHEN, CDR2 SYDVKM, per germline.

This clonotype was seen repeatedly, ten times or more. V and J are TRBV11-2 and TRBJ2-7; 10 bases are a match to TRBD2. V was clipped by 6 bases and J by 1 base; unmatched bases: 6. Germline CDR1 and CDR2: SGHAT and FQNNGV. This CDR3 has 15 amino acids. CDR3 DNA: TGTGCCAGCAGTCGCCTAGCGGGAGAGTCCTACGAGCAGTACTTC. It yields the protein CASSRLAGESYEQYF.

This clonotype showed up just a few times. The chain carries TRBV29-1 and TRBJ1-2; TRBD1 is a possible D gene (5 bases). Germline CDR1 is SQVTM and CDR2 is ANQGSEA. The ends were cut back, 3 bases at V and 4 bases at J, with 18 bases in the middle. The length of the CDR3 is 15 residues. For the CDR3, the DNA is TGCAGCGTTGAGATAGATATGGGGGGAAGCTATGGCTACACCTTC. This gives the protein CSVEIDMGGSYGYTF.

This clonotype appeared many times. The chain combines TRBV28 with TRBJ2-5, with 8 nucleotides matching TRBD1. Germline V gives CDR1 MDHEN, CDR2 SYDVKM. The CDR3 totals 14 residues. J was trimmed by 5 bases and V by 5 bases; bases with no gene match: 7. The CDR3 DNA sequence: TGTGCCAGCAGTCCGCTGACAGGGGCTGAGACCCAGTACTTC. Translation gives CASSPLTGAETQYF.

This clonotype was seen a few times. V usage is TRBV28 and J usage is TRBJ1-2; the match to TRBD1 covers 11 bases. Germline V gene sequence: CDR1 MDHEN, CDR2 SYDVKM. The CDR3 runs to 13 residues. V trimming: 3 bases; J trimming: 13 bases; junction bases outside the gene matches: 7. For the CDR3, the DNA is TGTGCCAGCAGTTTTCCGGGGACAGGGGGTCTCACCTTC. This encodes CASSFPGTGGLTF.

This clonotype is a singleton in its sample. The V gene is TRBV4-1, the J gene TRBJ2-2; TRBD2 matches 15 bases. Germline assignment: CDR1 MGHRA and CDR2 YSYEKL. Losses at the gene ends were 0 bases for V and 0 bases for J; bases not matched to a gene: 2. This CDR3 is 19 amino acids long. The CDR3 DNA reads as TGCGCCAGCAGCCAAGATCGGACTAGCGGGAGGGCGAACACCGGGGAGCTGTTTTTT. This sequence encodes CASSQDRTSGRANTGELFF.

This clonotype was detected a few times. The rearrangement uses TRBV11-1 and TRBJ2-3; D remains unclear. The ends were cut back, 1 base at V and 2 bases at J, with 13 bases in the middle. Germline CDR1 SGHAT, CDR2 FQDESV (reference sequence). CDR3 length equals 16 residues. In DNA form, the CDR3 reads TGTGCCAGCAGCTTAGATTCCTGGATCTACACAGATACGCAGTATTTT. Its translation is CASSLDSWIYTDTQYF.

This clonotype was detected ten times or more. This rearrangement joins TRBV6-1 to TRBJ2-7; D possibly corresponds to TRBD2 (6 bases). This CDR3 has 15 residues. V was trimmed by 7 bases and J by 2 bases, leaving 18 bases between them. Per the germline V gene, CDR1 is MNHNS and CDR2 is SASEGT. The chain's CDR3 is CASTLGSPTTYEQYF. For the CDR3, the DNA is TGTGCCAGCACCCTCGGGAGTCCCACTACCTACGAGCAGTACTTC.

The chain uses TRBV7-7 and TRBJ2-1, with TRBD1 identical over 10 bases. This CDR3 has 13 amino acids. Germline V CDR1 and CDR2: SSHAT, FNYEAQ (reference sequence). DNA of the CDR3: TGTGCTTGCGGACAGGGGGACTACAATGAGCAGTTCTTC. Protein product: CACGQGDYNEQFF.

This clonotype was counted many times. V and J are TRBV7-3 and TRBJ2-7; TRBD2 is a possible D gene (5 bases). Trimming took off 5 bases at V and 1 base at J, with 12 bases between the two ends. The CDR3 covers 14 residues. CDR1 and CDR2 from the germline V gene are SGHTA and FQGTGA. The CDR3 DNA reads TGTGCCAGCAGCCCTGGTCGGGGATCCTACGAGCAGTACTTC. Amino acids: CASSPGRGSYEQYF.

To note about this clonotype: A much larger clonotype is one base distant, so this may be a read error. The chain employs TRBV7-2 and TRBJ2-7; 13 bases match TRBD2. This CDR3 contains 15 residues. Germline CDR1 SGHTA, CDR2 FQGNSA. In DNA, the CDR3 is TGTGCCAGCAGCGAGGGACTAGCGGGATCGTACGGGCAGTACTTC. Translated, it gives CASSEGLAGSYGQYF.

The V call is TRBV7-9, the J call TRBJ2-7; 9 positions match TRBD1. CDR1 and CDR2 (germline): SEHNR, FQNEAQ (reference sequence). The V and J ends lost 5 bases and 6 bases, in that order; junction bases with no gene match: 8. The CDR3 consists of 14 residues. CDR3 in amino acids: CASSEHRDRVEQYF. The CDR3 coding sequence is TGTGCCAGCAGCGAACACCGGGACAGGGTCGAGCAGTACTTC.